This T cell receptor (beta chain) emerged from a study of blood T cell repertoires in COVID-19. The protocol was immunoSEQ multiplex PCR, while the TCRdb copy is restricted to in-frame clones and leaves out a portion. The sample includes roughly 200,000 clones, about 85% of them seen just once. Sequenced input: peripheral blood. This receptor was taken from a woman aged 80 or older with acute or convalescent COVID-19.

The CDR3 DNA reads as TGTGCCAGCTCACCAGGAAACGGGAACTATGGCTACACCTTC. This gives the protein CASSPGNGNYGYTF. The rearrangement joins TRBV18 to TRBJ1-2; D gene uncertain. V gave up 2 bases and J gave up 2 bases, with 9 bases separating them. The CDR3 totals 14 residues. Per the germline V gene, CDR1 is KGHSH and CDR2 is LQKENI.